Shown below are 30 T cell receptor beta chains from a single sample sequenced in a study of cytomegalovirus exposure and HLA in healthy donors. Researchers ran the PCR with 60 Vbeta and 13 Jbeta primers. The data were produced by immunoSEQ multiplex PCR, yet TCRdb's version contains in-frame clones alone and is incomplete. The sample contains 100,000 to 150,000 clones, 75% of which appear only once. Sequencing was done on a sample of PBMCs. The source of these receptors is a woman in her thirties or forties in good health and CMV-seropositive.

The J gene is TRBJ2-5, the V gene TRBV6-5; D perhaps matches TRBD1 (7 bases). The germline V and J ends were trimmed by 4 bases and 5 bases, with 20 bases remaining between them. This CDR3 has 16 amino acids. Germline CDR1 reads MNHEY; CDR2 reads SVGAGI. The chain's CDR3 is CASSSSSAPGGETQYF. The CDR3 DNA reads as TGTGCCAGCAGTTCCAGCAGCGCCCCAGGGGGGGAGACCCAGTACTTC.

This clone was detected only a few times. The J gene is TRBJ2-7, the V gene TRBV7-6; a weak D match, TRBD1 (5 bases). Germline CDR1 SGHVS, CDR2 FNYEAQ. The CDR3 consists of 15 residues. The ends were cut back, 5 bases at V and 3 bases at J, with 17 bases in the middle. CDR3: CASSQVGAKDYEQYF. DNA for the CDR3: TGTGCCAGCAGCCAGGTTGGGGCAAAGGACTACGAGCAGTACTTC. The variable domain in full, completed from reference TRBV7-6 and TRBJ2-7, reads GAGVSQSPRYKVTKRGQDVALRCDPISGHVSLYWYRQALGQGPEFLTYFNYEAQQDKSGLPNDRFSAERPEGSISTLTIQRTEQRDSAMYRCASSQVGAKDYEQYFGPGTRLTVT.

V usage is TRBV4-3 and J usage is TRBJ2-1; TRBD2 matches at 8 bases. Per the germline V gene, CDR1 is LGHNA and CDR2 is YSLEER. J was trimmed by 6 bases and V by 4 bases; bases with no gene match: 14. This CDR3 comprises 17 residues. The DNA of the CDR3 is TGCGCCAGCAGCCTCGCAGGGCGTGCTAGCGGGCGCAATGAGCAGTTCTTC. Translating gives CASSLAGRASGRNEQFF.

V usage is TRBV6-5 and J usage is TRBJ1-4; D is perhaps TRBD1 (5 bases). V gave up 0 bases and J gave up 7 bases, with 12 bases separating them. The CDR3 covers 15 residues. Germline CDR1 and CDR2: MNHEY and SVGAGI. This chain's CDR3 is CASSYSVRVREKLFF. CDR3 sequence (DNA): TGTGCCAGCAGTTACTCGGTCAGGGTCCGTGAAAAACTGTTTTTT.

This chain uses TRBV19 with TRBJ1-6, with 11 bases fitting TRBD1. This CDR3 has 14 amino acids. The V and J ends lost 3 bases and 9 bases, in that order; junction bases with no gene match: 1. Germline CDR1 reads LNHDA; CDR2 reads SQIVND (reference sequence). CDR3 loop: CASSMGQGVSPLHF. For the CDR3, the DNA is TGTGCCAGTAGTATGGGACAGGGGGTTTCACCCCTCCACTTT.

The chain employs TRBV29-1 and TRBJ1-1; D may be TRBD1 (6 bases). Germline CDR1 SQVTM, CDR2 ANQGSEA. The CDR3 extends over 13 amino acids. V was pared by 8 bases and J by 2 bases, with 15 bases between. CDR3 DNA sequence: TGCAGCTCGACAGGTTACGAAAACACTGAAGCTTTCTTT. Its translation: CSSTGYENTEAFF.

This clone is classed as medium-sized. The chain's CDR3 is CASSLPQGATTATNEKLFF. CDR3 bases: TGTGCCAGCAGCTTACCCCAGGGGGCTACAACTGCAACTAATGAAAAACTGTTTTTT. The V and J genes are TRBV7-9 and TRBJ1-4; 8 bases are a match to TRBD1. CDR3 size: 19 residues. Germline V CDR1 and CDR2: SEHNR, FQNEAQ (reference sequence). The V gene end was trimmed by 2 bases and the J gene end by 0 bases; junction bases not matched to a gene: 11.

The chain has TRBV19 and TRBJ1-5; TRBD1 matches at 7 bases. CDR3 length: 16 residues. Trimming removed 7 bases from V and 6 bases from J; junction bases left unmatched: 15. Germline CDR1 and CDR2: LNHDA and SQIVND (reference sequence). CDR3 amino acids: CASTPGSEGAGQPQHF. CDR3 nucleotide sequence: TGTGCCAGTACCCCTGGGTCCGAGGGGGCCGGTCAGCCCCAGCATTTT.

Only a few counts were recorded for this clone. The CDR3, as DNA: TGTGCCAGTAGGACCAGGGATCAGCCCCAGCATTTT. It translates to CASRTRDQPQHF. The V gene is TRBV19, the J gene TRBJ1-5; D may be TRBD1 (5 bases). This CDR3 has 12 amino acids. V was cut by 6 bases and J by 5 bases, with 8 bases left in between. Germline values: CDR1 LNHDA, CDR2 SQIVND (reference sequence).

The chain couples TRBV4-1 to TRBJ1-1; TRBD1 aligns across 9 bases. CDR3 length: 18 amino acids. Germline CDR1 reads MGHRA; CDR2 reads YSYEKL. J lost 3 bases, V lost 4 bases, and 15 bases had no gene match. The DNA of the CDR3 is TGCGCCAGCAGCCGACTTAACCCAGGGACAGGGAAAGACACTGAAGCTTTCTTT. This gives the protein CASSRLNPGTGKDTEAFF.

The rearrangement links TRBV30 to TRBJ2-3; 8 positions match TRBD2. Germline V CDR1 and CDR2: GTSNPN, SVGIG (reference sequence). This CDR3 has 14 amino acids. Trimming took 2 bases from V and 5 from J; bases not matched to a gene: 6. The DNA for the CDR3 is TGTGCCTGGAGTTTCGGGAGGGCCGGAGATACGCAGTATTTT. Translated: CAWSFGRAGDTQYF.

The chain joins TRBV9 to TRBJ1-5; D might be TRBD1 (6 bases). Germline CDR1 SGDLS, CDR2 YYNGEE. This CDR3 is 15 amino acids long. V gave up 3 bases and J gave up 3 bases, with 13 bases separating them. CDR3 region: CASSGQGTDNQPQHF. DNA for the CDR3: TGTGCCAGCAGCGGCCAGGGGACGGACAATCAGCCCCAGCATTTT.

The chain recombines TRBV14 with TRBJ2-7; TRBD1 matches 7 bases. The CDR3 consists of 15 residues. Trimming cost V 2 bases and J 5 bases; bases outside gene matches: 9. Germline-derived CDR1 and CDR2 are SGHDN and FVKESK. This CDR3 is CASSQRQGRGNEQYF. In DNA, the CDR3 is TGTGCCAGCAGCCAACGACAGGGAAGAGGGAACGAGCAGTACTTC.

This clone has just one count. The J gene is TRBJ2-3, the V gene TRBV19, with D possibly TRBD1 on 6 matching bases. V was clipped by 4 bases and J by 0 bases, with 14 bases between them. CDR3 size: 16 residues. The germline gives CDR1 LNHDA, CDR2 SQIVND (reference sequence). CDR3 loop: CASSSWRQVSTDTQYF. The CDR3 nucleotides are TGTGCCAGTAGTAGTTGGCGACAGGTTAGCACAGATACGCAGTATTTT.

The genes are TRBV5-6 and TRBJ2-7; possibly TRBD2 for D (5 bases). In germline, CDR1 is SGHDT, CDR2 YYEEEE. The length of the CDR3 is 15 residues. Trimming pared 0 bases from V and 4 bases from J, leaving 14 bases between. CDR3 sequence (DNA): TGTGCCAGCAGCTTGGGAGTTAGCGTGCAGTACGAGCAGTACTTC. It translates to CASSLGVSVQYEQYF.

This clone was found a few times. As DNA, the CDR3 is TGTGCCAGCAGGGACACAGGGGGGACGGGTGAGCAGTTCTTC. Protein: CASRDTGGTGEQFF. The chain joins TRBV6-1 to TRBJ2-1; 8 bases fit TRBD1. From germline, CDR1 is MNHNS and CDR2 SASEGT. The CDR3 consists of 14 residues. The junction had 10 bases not matched to a gene; V was cut back by 6 bases and J by 9 bases.

The rearrangement uses TRBV27 and TRBJ1-5; 8 bases fit TRBD1. CDR1 and CDR2 from the germline V gene are MNHEY and SMNVEV (reference sequence). This CDR3 comprises 14 residues. V lost 4 bases and J lost 7; bases outside the gene matches: 6. CDR3 region: CASSSRGPIQPQHF. CDR3 DNA sequence: TGTGCCAGCAGTTCCAGGGGGCCCATCCAGCCCCAGCATTTT.

The CDR3 loop reads CASSEPGQAFFSGNTIYF. DNA for the CDR3: TGTGCCAGCAGTGAACCGGGACAGGCATTCTTCTCTGGAAACACCATATATTTT. The V call is TRBV6-1, the J call TRBJ1-3; 8 bases are shared with TRBD1. Trimming at V came to 2 bases and at J to 0 bases, leaving 9 bases not matched to a gene. Per the germline V gene, CDR1 is MNHNS and CDR2 is SASEGT. This CDR3 contains 18 residues.

The chain combines TRBV6-5 with TRBJ2-7; tentatively, D is TRBD1 (6 bases). Trimming took 6 bases from V and 5 from J, leaving 20 bases between them. Germline values: CDR1 MNHEY, CDR2 SVGAGI. The CDR3 consists of 15 residues. The CDR3 DNA reads TGTGCCAGCAGCCCAAGAACGTACAGGGCGGACGAGCAGTACTTC. It is translated as CASSPRTYRADEQYF.

This clone was seen a few times. This chain joins TRBV6-5 and TRBJ2-2; D possibly corresponds to TRBD1 (6 bases). The germline V gene encodes CDR1 MNHEY and CDR2 SVGAGI. Trimming cost V 6 bases and J 4 bases, with 12 bases left between them. The CDR3 spans 14 residues. CDR3: CASSERTVTGELFF. The CDR3 DNA is TGTGCCAGCAGCGAACGGACAGTCACCGGGGAGCTGTTTTTT.

This chain uses TRBV30 with TRBJ1-3; TRBD1 matches 7 bases. V trimming: 3 bases; J trimming: 8 bases; junction bases outside the gene matches: 10. The CDR3 loop spans 14 amino acids. The V gene's germline CDR1 is GTSNPN and CDR2 SVGIG (reference sequence). The CDR3 sequence: CAWRDRRGTHTIYF. CDR3 DNA sequence: TGTGCCTGGAGGGACAGGAGAGGGACGCACACCATATATTTT. The complete variable domain, with remaining parts taken from reference TRBV30 and TRBJ1-3, reads SQTIHQWPATLVQPVGSPLSLECTVEGTSNPNLYWYRQAAGRGLQLLFYSVGIGQISSEVPQNLSASRPQDRQFILSSKKLLLSDSGFYLCAWRDRRGTHTIYFGEGSWLTVV.

The chain links TRBV18 to TRBJ1-5; 9 nucleotides align to TRBD1. This CDR3 has 14 residues. The germline V gene has CDR1 KGHSH and CDR2 LQKENI. V trimming: 5 bases; J trimming: 5 bases; junction bases outside the gene matches: 4. The CDR3 DNA is TGTGCCAGCTCATCCCGGGACAGGGATCAGCCCCAGCATTTT. Translated: CASSSRDRDQPQHF. The complete variable domain, with remaining parts taken from reference TRBV18 and TRBJ1-5, reads NAGVMQNPRHLVRRRGQEARLRCSPMKGHSHVYWYRQLPEEGLKFMVYLQKENIIDESGMPKERFSAEFPKEGPSILRIQQVVRGDSAAYFCASSSRDRDQPQHFGDGTRLSIL.

This clone was found a few times. The V and J genes are TRBV5-1 and TRBJ2-1; no firm D call. In germline, CDR1 is SGHRS, CDR2 YFSETQ. The CDR3 has 18 amino acids. V dropped 0 bases and J dropped 0 bases, with 16 bases sitting between them. Here the CDR3 DNA reads TGCGCCAGCAGCTTGGTCTCCCCCCTTGGTAGCTCCTACAATGAGCAGTTCTTC. It codes for CASSLVSPLGSSYNEQFF.

The CDR3 sequence is CASSPLGLPNEQFF. CDR3 DNA sequence: TGTGCCAGCAGTCCTCTCGGACTTCCAAATGAGCAGTTCTTC. V gene TRBV27 combines with J gene TRBJ2-1, with a possible D match to TRBD2 (5 bases). The CDR3 contains 14 residues. Germline-derived CDR1 and CDR2 are MNHEY and SMNVEV (reference sequence). V was pared by 5 bases and J by 7 bases, with 15 bases between.

This clone was found a few times. The genes are TRBV28 and TRBJ2-6; tentative D call: TRBD2 (5 bases). V lost 5 bases and J lost 2, with 10 bases in between. The CDR3 extends over 15 amino acids. CDR1 and CDR2 (germline): MDHEN, SYDVKM. The CDR3 sequence: CASSPGLTGANVLTF. CDR3 DNA sequence: TGTGCCAGCAGTCCGGGGTTAACTGGGGCCAACGTCCTGACTTTC. The full variable domain, in which reference TRBV28 and TRBJ2-6 provide the parts outside the CDR3, is DVKVTQSSRYLVKRTGEKVFLECVQDMDHENMFWYRQDPGLGLRLIYFSYDVKMKEKGDIPEGYSVSREKKERFSLILESASTNQTSMYLCASSPGLTGANVLTFGAGSRLTVL.

The chain has TRBV5-1 and TRBJ2-1; possible D gene TRBD2, 7 bases. The germline V and J ends were trimmed by 7 bases and 9 bases, with 17 bases remaining between them. Germline V gene lookup returns CDR1 SGHRS and CDR2 YFSETQ. The CDR3 is 13 residues long. This chain's CDR3 is CASQPAGAVEQFF. DNA of the CDR3: TGCGCCAGCCAACCTGCGGGGGCCGTTGAGCAGTTCTTC.

V gene TRBV5-4 combines with J gene TRBJ2-1; 14 bases match TRBD2. The CDR3 is 18 residues long. The V and J ends lost 4 bases and 0 bases, in that order; junction bases with no gene match: 6. The V gene's germline CDR1 is SGHNT and CDR2 YYREEE (reference sequence). The CDR3 protein is CASSPGLAGASSYNEQFF. The CDR3, as DNA: TGTGCCAGCAGCCCGGGACTAGCGGGGGCCAGCTCCTACAATGAGCAGTTCTTC.

V usage is TRBV19 and J usage is TRBJ2-1, with TRBD1 as a possible D gene (6 bases). Germline V CDR1 and CDR2: LNHDA, SQIVND (reference sequence). Trimming took off 4 bases at V and 8 bases at J, with 15 bases between the two ends. CDR3 length: 14 residues. CDR3: CASSSQGFSDEQFF. CDR3 DNA sequence: TGTGCCAGTAGTAGTCAGGGGTTTAGCGATGAGCAGTTCTTC.

The table lists this clone with a count of one. The V call is TRBV28, the J call TRBJ1-2; D is unresolved. V dropped 6 bases and J dropped 8 bases, with 10 bases sitting between them. CDR3 size: 11 residues. Per the germline V gene, CDR1 is MDHEN and CDR2 is SYDVKM. The DNA of the CDR3 is TGTGCCAGCAGCCTAGGAGTCGGCTACACCTTC. This encodes CASSLGVGYTF.

This clone has more than one count but fewer than ten. This chain links TRBV13 with TRBJ1-4; D is unclear. CDR1 is PRHDT and CDR2 is FYEKMQ in the germline V gene (reference sequence). The CDR3 has 13 residues. The V end lost 0 bases, the J end lost 7 bases, and 6 bases lay between the germline ends. The CDR3 loop is CASSLGNSEKLFF. CDR3 in DNA: TGTGCCAGCAGCTTAGGGAACAGTGAAAAACTGTTTTTT.